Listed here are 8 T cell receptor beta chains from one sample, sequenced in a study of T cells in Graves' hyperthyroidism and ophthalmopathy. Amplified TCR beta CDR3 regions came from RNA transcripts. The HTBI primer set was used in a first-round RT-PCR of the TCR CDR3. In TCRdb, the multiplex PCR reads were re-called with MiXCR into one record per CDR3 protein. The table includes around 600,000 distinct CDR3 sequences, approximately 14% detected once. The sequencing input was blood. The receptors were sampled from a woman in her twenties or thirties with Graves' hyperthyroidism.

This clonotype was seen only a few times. CDR3 bases: TGTGCCAGTAGTACGGGACTAGCGTACACCAATGAGCAGTTCTTC. As protein: CASSTGLAYTNEQFF. The chain couples TRBV19 to TRBJ2-1; 10 bases are a match to TRBD2. Trimming cost V 4 bases and J 6 bases; bases outside gene matches: 6. Germline V gives CDR1 LNHDA, CDR2 SQIVND (reference sequence). The CDR3 sequence is 15 residues long.

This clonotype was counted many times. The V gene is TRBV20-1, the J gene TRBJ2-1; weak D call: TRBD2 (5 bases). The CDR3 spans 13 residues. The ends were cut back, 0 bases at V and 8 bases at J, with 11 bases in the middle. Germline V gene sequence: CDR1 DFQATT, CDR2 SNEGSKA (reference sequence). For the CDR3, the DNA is TGCAGTGCTAGAGATGGGCTAGCCGATGAGCAGTTCTTC. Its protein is CSARDGLADEQFF.

The CDR3 loop reads CATSGPRDQRKNEQFF. The CDR3 DNA reads as TGTGCCACCAGTGGACCCCGGGACCAACGTAAGAATGAGCAGTTCTTC. V usage is TRBV24-1 and J usage is TRBJ2-1, with D perhaps being TRBD1 or TRBD2 (5 bases each). The CDR3 spans 16 residues. Germline values: CDR1 KGHDR, CDR2 SFDVKD. V was clipped by 5 bases and J by 7 bases, with 20 bases between them.

CDR3 coding DNA: TGTGCCAGCAGCTCCCGACCGTTGCTCAGACAAGAGACCCAGTACTTC. Protein product: CASSSRPLLRQETQYF. V and J are TRBV7-2 and TRBJ2-5; D unclear. The V gene lost 4 bases and the J gene lost 2 bases, with 17 bases spanning the gap. The CDR3 has 16 residues. The germline V gene encodes CDR1 SGHTA and CDR2 FQGNSA.

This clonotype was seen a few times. The CDR3 region is CATSTPLRGTDSGGYTF. The CDR3 nucleotides are TGTGCCACCAGCACACCTTTACGGGGCACCGACTCGGGTGGCTACACCTTC. The V and J genes are TRBV15 and TRBJ1-2; tentative D call: TRBD1 (5 bases). CDR1 and CDR2 (germline): LNHNV, YYDKDF (reference sequence). This CDR3 region has 17 residues. V was shortened by 4 bases and J by 7 bases, with 25 bases between the two germline ends.

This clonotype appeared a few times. CDR3 in DNA: TGTGCCATCAGTGAGTATCCTCTAGCGGGAGAGCAGTTCTTC. As protein: CAISEYPLAGEQFF. The chain combines TRBV10-3 with TRBJ2-1; 9 bases fit TRBD2. The ends lost 1 base at V and 10 bases at J; junction bases unmatched: 5. Germline loops: CDR1 ENHRY, CDR2 SYGVKD. This CDR3 has 14 amino acids.

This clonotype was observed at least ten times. CDR3 sequence: CASSSGQGVKGYTF. CDR3 DNA sequence: TGTGCCAGCAGTTCAGGACAGGGGGTGAAGGGCTACACCTTC. The chain links TRBV27 to TRBJ1-2, with 10 bases identical to TRBD1. Germline V gene sequence: CDR1 MNHEY, CDR2 SMNVEV (reference sequence). Germline trimming cut 4 bases from V and 8 bases from J; bases unmatched to any gene: 7. The CDR3 extends over 14 amino acids.

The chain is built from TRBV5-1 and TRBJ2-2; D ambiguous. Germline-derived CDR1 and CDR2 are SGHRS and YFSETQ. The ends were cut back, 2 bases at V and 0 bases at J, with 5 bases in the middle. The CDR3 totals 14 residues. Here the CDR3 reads CASSFGSNTGELFF. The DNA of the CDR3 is TGCGCCAGCAGCTTCGGATCGAACACCGGGGAGCTGTTTTTT.